This TCR beta chain was observed in a study of early stage breast cancer tumors. The assay was immunoSEQ multiplex PCR, and TCRdb's table has in-frame clones only and misses some. The sample holds around 41,000 clones, around 72% seen once. The germline gives CDR1 LNHDA, CDR2 SQIVND (reference sequence). Trimming took 0 bases from V and 1 from J; bases not matched to a gene: 3. This CDR3 has 15 amino acids. This clonotype was sampled from a person aged 50 to 59 with breast cancer. V gene TRBV19 combines with J gene TRBJ2-7; 7 bases line up with TRBD1. Sequencing used blood. Here the CDR3 DNA reads TGTGCCAGTAGTATAGAGTCGACAGGGTCCTACGAGCAGTACTTC. It is translated as CASSIESTGSYEQYF.